The 16 T cell receptor beta chains below were found in one sample sequenced in a study of regulatory T cells in long-lasting Graves disease. CDR3 regions were amplified by Arm-PCR using iRepertoire HTBI primers to build TCR beta libraries. TCRdb ran MiXCR on the multiplex PCR reads and lists one entry per CDR3 protein. The profile shows more than 650,000 distinct CDR3 sequences, 30% of them singletons. Time point specified: persistent/refractory GD, antithyroid drugs over 5 years with positive TRAb. Making the TCR library involved RNA that had been extracted from PBMCs. The source material was peripheral blood mononuclear cells (PBMCs), sampled when the disease was refractory, from a patient treated with antithyroid drugs. These receptors were obtained from a female donor with Graves disease.

This sequence joins TRBV12-3 or TRBV12-4 and TRBJ1-2, with a tentative D call TRBD1 (5 bases). This CDR3 spans 13 amino acids. The V end lost 5 bases, the J end lost 8 bases, and 15 bases lay between the germline ends. The DNA for the CDR3 is TGTGCCAGCAGTAAAGGGGAAGGGATCGGCTACACCTTC. Translating it yields CASSKGEGIGYTF.

This clonotype was observed a handful of times. This chain joins TRBV30 and TRBJ1-2; 7 bases fit TRBD1. With 2 bases clipped from V and 4 bases from J, the junction kept 7 bases outside the gene matches. The CDR3 runs 14 residues. The V gene's germline CDR1 is GTSNPN and CDR2 SVGIG (reference sequence). CDR3 sequence: CAWSYGQATYGYTF. CDR3 nucleotides: TGTGCCTGGAGTTACGGACAGGCGACCTATGGCTACACCTTC.

This chain uses TRBV10-3 with TRBJ1-5; D gene uncertain. Germline CDR1 is ENHRY and CDR2 is SYGVKD. CDR3 length: 14 amino acids. Trimming took 6 bases from V and 2 from J, leaving 11 bases between them. CDR3 DNA: TGTGCCATCAGGCTTGGACGGGGCAATCAGCCCCAGCATTTT. It codes for CAIRLGRGNQPQHF.

The chain joins TRBV5-1 to TRBJ1-1, with D perhaps matching TRBD1 (5 bases). V lost 2 bases and J lost 7, with 15 bases in between. The CDR3 is 14 residues long. Germline V gene lookup returns CDR1 SGHRS and CDR2 YFSETQ. This chain's CDR3 is CASSFGQGTGEAFF. Written as DNA, the CDR3 is TGCGCCAGCAGCTTCGGTCAGGGAACGGGTGAAGCTTTCTTT. Looking up the rest from reference TRBV5-1 and TRBJ1-1 gives the full variable domain: KAGVTQTPRYLIKTRGQQVTLSCSPISGHRSVSWYQQTPGQGLQFLFEYFSETQRNKGNFPGRFSGRQFSNSRSEMNVSTLELGDSALYLCASSFGQGTGEAFFGQGTRLTVV.

This clonotype was counted a few times. The rearrangement joins TRBV6-1 to TRBJ1-5; unclear D gene. V was trimmed by 5 bases and J by 0 bases, leaving 17 bases between them. The length of the CDR3 is 17 residues. Germline V gene lookup returns CDR1 MNHNS and CDR2 SASEGT. This CDR3 is CASSPGRNPSSNQPQHF. The CDR3 nucleotides are TGTGCCAGCAGTCCCGGACGGAACCCTTCTAGCAATCAGCCCCAGCATTTT.

This clonotype was detected many times. This chain uses TRBV6-1 with TRBJ1-4; D gene uncertain. This CDR3 has 15 amino acids. Germline CDR1 is MNHNS and CDR2 is SASEGT. V lost 8 bases, J lost 3 bases, and 16 bases lay in between. The CDR3 is CASSYGDNANEKLFF. In nucleotides, the CDR3 is TGTGCCAGCTCGTACGGAGACAACGCTAATGAAAAACTGTTTTTT.

This chain joins TRBV5-1 and TRBJ1-1; D is unresolved. V dropped 8 bases and J dropped 8 bases, with 10 bases sitting between them. CDR1 and CDR2 (germline): SGHRS, YFSETQ. The CDR3 totals 10 residues. The CDR3 spells CARPPGEAFF. The CDR3 DNA sequence: TGCGCCAGGCCCCCGGGAGAAGCTTTCTTT.

This clonotype turned up a few times. The chain's CDR3 is CASSEGRRSYGYTF. DNA for the CDR3: TGCGCCAGCAGCGAGGGGCGGAGGTCTTATGGCTACACCTTC. The chain couples TRBV5-1 to TRBJ1-2; maybe TRBD1 (5 bases). The length of the CDR3 is 14 residues. Germline V gene lookup returns CDR1 SGHRS and CDR2 YFSETQ. Between the trimmed V and J ends, which lost 4 bases and 5 bases, there was a span of 15 bases. Full variable domain (rest looked up from reference TRBV5-1 and TRBJ1-2): KAGVTQTPRYLIKTRGQQVTLSCSPISGHRSVSWYQQTPGQGLQFLFEYFSETQRNKGNFPGRFSGRQFSNSRSEMNVSTLELGDSALYLCASSEGRRSYGYTFGSGTRLTVV.

This clonotype has more than one count but fewer than ten. J is TRBJ1-2 and V is TRBV29-1; D ambiguous. Trimming took off 3 bases at V and 1 base at J, with 15 bases between the two ends. The CDR3 loop spans 15 amino acids. Germline values: CDR1 SQVTM, CDR2 ANQGSEA. The CDR3 loop reads CSVDDQTIINYGYTF. Here the CDR3 DNA reads TGCAGCGTTGACGACCAAACAATAATTAACTATGGCTACACCTTC.

The chain carries TRBV5-4 and TRBJ2-5; TRBD1 aligns across 7 bases. Trimming at V came to 5 bases and at J to 0 bases, leaving 10 bases not matched to a gene. The V gene's germline CDR1 is SGHNT and CDR2 YYREEE (reference sequence). The CDR3 has 16 residues. The CDR3 sequence is CASRYGQASYQETQYF. The CDR3 bases are TGTGCCAGCAGGTACGGACAGGCCTCGTACCAAGAGACCCAGTACTTC. Using reference TRBV5-4 and TRBJ2-5 for the parts outside the CDR3, the full variable domain is ETGVTQSPTHLIKTRGQQVTLRCSSQSGHNTVSWYQQALGQGPQFIFQYYREEENGRGNFPPRFSGLQFPNYSSELNVNALELDDSALYLCASRYGQASYQETQYFGPGTRLLVL.

The chain employs TRBV7-9 and TRBJ1-2; 8 bases agree with TRBD1. CDR1 SEHNR and CDR2 FQNEAQ come from the germline V gene (reference sequence). The CDR3 is 15 amino acids. After removal of 5 bases from V and 2 bases from J, the junction contained 7 bases not matched to a gene. The CDR3 spells CASSPPTGANYGYTF. CDR3 DNA sequence: TGTGCCAGCAGCCCCCCGACAGGGGCGAACTATGGCTACACCTTC.

The sample holds a few counts of this clonotype. The rearrangement links TRBV29-1 to TRBJ1-1; the match to TRBD1 covers 8 bases. Per germline, CDR1 SQVTM and CDR2 ANQGSEA. Trimming at V came to 5 bases and at J to 4 bases, leaving 9 bases not matched to a gene. This CDR3 comprises 14 residues. CDR3 sequence reads: CSVRTGQVLTEAFF. Here the CDR3 DNA reads TGCAGCGTTAGAACGGGACAGGTTCTCACTGAAGCTTTCTTT.

The sample holds a few counts of this clonotype. V usage is TRBV29-1 and J usage is TRBJ1-2; possible D gene TRBD1, 5 bases. Per germline, CDR1 SQVTM and CDR2 ANQGSEA. CDR3 length: 14 amino acids. Trimming pared 0 bases from V and 8 bases from J, leaving 16 bases between. CDR3 coding DNA: TGCAGCGTTGAAGATCAGGGTGGGCTGGGGGGCTACACCTTC. Translation: CSVEDQGGLGGYTF.

The chain employs TRBV29-1 and TRBJ1-6; TRBD1 might be the D (6 bases). Germline V lookup: CDR1 SQVTM, CDR2 ANQGSEA. Trimming removed 4 bases at V and 11 bases at J, with 15 bases between. The CDR3 covers 13 residues. CDR3 sequence (DNA): TGCAGCGTTGGCCGGGACATCGGCGCACCCCTCCACTTT. This sequence encodes CSVGRDIGAPLHF.

V and J are TRBV5-1 and TRBJ1-4, with TRBD1 matching 9 bases. Germline V CDR1 and CDR2: SGHRS, YFSETQ. J gave up 3 bases and V 0 bases, and 6 bases lay outside the gene matches. This CDR3 spans 17 amino acids. The CDR3 nucleotides are TGCGCCAGCAGCTTGGGCGGGACAGGGTTGGCTAATGAAAAACTGTTTTTT. Translated: CASSLGGTGLANEKLFF. The whole variable domain, remainder taken from reference TRBV5-1 and TRBJ1-4, is KAGVTQTPRYLIKTRGQQVTLSCSPISGHRSVSWYQQTPGQGLQFLFEYFSETQRNKGNFPGRFSGRQFSNSRSEMNVSTLELGDSALYLCASSLGGTGLANEKLFFGSGTQLSVL.

This clonotype has a handful of counts. The chain employs TRBV7-3 and TRBJ2-5; TRBD1 might be the D (6 bases). Germline assignment: CDR1 SGHTA and CDR2 FQGTGA. The CDR3 loop spans 14 amino acids. Trimming cost V 5 bases and J 4 bases, with 14 bases left between them. The CDR3: CASSPTGLAETQYF. The CDR3 bases are TGTGCCAGCAGCCCAACAGGGTTGGCAGAGACCCAGTACTTC.